The clone carrying this TCR beta chain is labeled medium-sized based on frequency. No antigen is known for it. The data were taken from a study of CXCR3-negative and CXCR3-positive naive CD8 T cells. General study results and limits: For naive cells, CXCR3-negative and CXCR3-positive subsets had similar TRBV-TRBJ usage; for memory cells, usage differed.

Germline values: CDR1 MRHNA, CDR2 SNTAGT. The CDR3 covers 14 residues. The method, 5' RACE with UMI labels, was used to prepare the TRB cDNA libraries. From the 5' RACE reads, TCRdb lists one entry per CDR3 protein and no DNA. The table for this sample gives 46,000 or so distinct CDR3 sequences. This chain joins TRBV6-4 and TRBJ2-2; no DNA is available, so the TRBD1 call from TCRdb remains unchecked. Sequencing was carried out using naive CXCR3- CD8+ T cells from blood. Subset here: CD45RO-CCR7+CD27+CD95- naive CD8+ T cells lacking CXCR3 (TNR3-). The clonotype was recovered from a human donor in good health. Some clones in this sample may be carry-over from other donors' samples. This chain's CDR3 is CASSDSTGAGELFF.